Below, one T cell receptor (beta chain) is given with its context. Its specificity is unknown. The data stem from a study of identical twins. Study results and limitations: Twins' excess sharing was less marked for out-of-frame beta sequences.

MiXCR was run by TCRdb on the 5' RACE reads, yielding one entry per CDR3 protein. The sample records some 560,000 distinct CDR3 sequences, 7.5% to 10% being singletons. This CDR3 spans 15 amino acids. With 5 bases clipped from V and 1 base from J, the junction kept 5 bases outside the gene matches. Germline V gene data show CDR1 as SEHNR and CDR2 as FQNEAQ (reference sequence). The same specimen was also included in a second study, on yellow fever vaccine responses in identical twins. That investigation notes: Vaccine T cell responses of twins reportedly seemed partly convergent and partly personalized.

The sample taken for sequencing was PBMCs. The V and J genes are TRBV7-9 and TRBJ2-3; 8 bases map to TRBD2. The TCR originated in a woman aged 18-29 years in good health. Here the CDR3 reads CASSTFGGGTDTQYF. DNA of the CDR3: TGTGCCAGCAGCACTTTCGGGGGGGGCACAGATACGCAGTATTTT.